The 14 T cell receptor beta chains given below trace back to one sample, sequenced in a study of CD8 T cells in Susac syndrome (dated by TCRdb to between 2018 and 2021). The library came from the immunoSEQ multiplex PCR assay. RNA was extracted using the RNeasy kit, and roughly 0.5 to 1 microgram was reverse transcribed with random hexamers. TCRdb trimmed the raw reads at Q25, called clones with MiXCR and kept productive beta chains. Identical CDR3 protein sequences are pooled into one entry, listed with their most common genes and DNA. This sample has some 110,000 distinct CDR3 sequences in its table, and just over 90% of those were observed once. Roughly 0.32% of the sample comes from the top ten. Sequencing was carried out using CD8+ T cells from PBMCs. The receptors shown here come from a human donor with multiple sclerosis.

CDR3 DNA sequence: TGTGCCAGCAGCTATTCCCATAGCAATCAGCCCCAGCATTTT. It encodes CASSYSHSNQPQHF. The gene calls are TRBV7-9 and TRBJ1-5; D gene ambiguous. V lost 4 bases, J lost 0 bases, and 7 bases lay in between. CDR1 SEHNR and CDR2 FQNEAQ come from the germline V gene (reference sequence). The CDR3 has 14 residues. The full variable domain, its missing parts supplied by reference TRBV7-9 and TRBJ1-5, is DTGVSQNPRHKITKRGQNVTFRCDPISEHNRLYWYRQTLGQGPEFLTYFQNEAQLEKSRLLSDRFSAERPKGSFSTLEIQRTEQGDSAMYLCASSYSHSNQPQHFGDGTRLSIL.

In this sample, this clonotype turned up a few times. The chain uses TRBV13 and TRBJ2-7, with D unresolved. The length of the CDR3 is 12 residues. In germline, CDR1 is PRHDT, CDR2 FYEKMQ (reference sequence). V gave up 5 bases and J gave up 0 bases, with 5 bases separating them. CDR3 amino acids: CASSTHSYEQYF. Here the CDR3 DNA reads TGTGCCAGCAGCACCCACTCCTACGAGCAGTACTTC.

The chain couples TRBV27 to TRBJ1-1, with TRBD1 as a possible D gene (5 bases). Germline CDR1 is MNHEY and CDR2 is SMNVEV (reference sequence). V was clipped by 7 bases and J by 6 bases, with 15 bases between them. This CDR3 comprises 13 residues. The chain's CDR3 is CASISSVGAEAFF. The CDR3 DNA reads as TGTGCCAGCATTTCTTCTGTGGGGGCTGAAGCTTTCTTT.

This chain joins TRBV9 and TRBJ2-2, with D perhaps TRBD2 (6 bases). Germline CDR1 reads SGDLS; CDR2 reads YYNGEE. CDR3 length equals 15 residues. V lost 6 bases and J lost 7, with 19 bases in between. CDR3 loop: CASNPHRDFLGELFF. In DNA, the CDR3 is TGTGCCAGCAACCCACACCGGGACTTCCTCGGGGAGCTGTTTTTT.

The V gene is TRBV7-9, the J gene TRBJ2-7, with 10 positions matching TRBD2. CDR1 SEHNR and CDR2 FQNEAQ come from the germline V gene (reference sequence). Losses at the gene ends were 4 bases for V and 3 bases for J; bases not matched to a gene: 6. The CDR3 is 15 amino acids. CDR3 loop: CASSSGLAMVYEQYF. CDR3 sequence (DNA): TGTGCCAGCAGCTCGGGACTAGCGATGGTCTACGAGCAGTACTTC.

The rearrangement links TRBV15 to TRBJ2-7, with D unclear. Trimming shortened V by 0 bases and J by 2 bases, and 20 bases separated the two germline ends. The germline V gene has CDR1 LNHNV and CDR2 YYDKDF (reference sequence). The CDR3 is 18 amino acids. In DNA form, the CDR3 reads TGTGCCACCAGCAGAGATAATTTAAAATCGGCCAGACCCTACGAGCAGTACTTC. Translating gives CATSRDNLKSARPYEQYF.

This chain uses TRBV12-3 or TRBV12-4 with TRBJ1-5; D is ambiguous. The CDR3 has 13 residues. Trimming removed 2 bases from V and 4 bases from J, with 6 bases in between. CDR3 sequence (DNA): TGTGCCAGCAGTTTACAGCTTAATCAGCCCCAGCATTTT. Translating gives CASSLQLNQPQHF.

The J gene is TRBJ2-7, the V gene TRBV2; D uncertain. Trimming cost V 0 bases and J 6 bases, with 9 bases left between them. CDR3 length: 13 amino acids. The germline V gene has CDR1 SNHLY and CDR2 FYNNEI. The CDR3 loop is CASSEALRGEQYV. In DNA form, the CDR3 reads TGTGCCAGCAGTGAAGCGCTTCGAGGCGAGCAGTACGTC.

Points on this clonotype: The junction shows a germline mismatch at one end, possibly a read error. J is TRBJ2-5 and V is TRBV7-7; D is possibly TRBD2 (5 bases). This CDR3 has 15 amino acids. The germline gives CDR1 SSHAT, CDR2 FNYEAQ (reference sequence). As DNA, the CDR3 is TGTGCTAGCAGCTTAGCGCTGACTGATCAAGAGACCCAGTACTTC. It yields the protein CASSLALTDQETQYF.

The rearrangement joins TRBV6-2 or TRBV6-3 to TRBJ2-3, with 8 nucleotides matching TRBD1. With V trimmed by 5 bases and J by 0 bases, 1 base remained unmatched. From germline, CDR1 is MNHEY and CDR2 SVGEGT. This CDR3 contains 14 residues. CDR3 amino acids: CASSRTGSTDTQYF. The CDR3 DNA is TGTGCCAGCAGTCGGACAGGGAGCACAGATACGCAGTATTTT.

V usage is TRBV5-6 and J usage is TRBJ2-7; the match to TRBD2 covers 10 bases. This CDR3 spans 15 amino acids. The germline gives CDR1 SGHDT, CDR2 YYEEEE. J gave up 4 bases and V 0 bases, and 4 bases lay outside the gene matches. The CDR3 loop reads CASSLEGLAAYEQYV. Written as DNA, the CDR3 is TGTGCCAGCAGCTTGGAAGGACTAGCGGCGTACGAGCAGTACGTC.

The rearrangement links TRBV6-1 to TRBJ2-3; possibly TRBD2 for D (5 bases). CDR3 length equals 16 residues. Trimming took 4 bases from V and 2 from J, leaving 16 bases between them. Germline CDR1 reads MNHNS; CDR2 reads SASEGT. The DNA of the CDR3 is TGTGCCAGCAGTGTTAGGGCTAGCCGATACACAGATACGCAGTATTTT. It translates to CASSVRASRYTDTQYF.

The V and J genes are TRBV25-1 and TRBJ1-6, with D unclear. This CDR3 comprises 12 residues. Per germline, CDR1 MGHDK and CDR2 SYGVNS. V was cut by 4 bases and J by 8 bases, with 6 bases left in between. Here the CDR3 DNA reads TGTGCCAGCAGTGGGAACCATTCACCCCTCCACTTT. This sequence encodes CASSGNHSPLHF.

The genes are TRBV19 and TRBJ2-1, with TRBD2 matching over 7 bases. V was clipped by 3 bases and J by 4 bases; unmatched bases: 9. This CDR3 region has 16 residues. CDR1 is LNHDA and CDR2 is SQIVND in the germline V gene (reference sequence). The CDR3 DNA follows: TGTGCCAGTAGTATTCGGGGACTAACGGGTTACAATGAGCAGTTCTTC. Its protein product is CASSIRGLTGYNEQFF.